The 29 T cell receptor beta chains below all came from one sample that was sequenced in a study of spatial heterogeneity in lung cancer. Study conclusions and caveats: One measure, the expanded intratumoral alpha and beta TCR count, tracked tumor mutation counts.

From the 5' RACE reads, TCRdb called clonotypes with MiXCR, one entry per CDR3 protein. The sample has about 7,000 distinct CDR3 sequences; about 12% are singletons. This sample's time point: sample taken at primary tumor resection. These receptors have no identified antigens. Sequencing used lung tumor tissue, obtained at surgery. These receptors were obtained from a male donor with early-stage non-small cell lung cancer.

This clonotype was counted at least ten times. With the library built for alpha chains, this beta chain is off target and its frequency is not meaningful. The J gene is TRBJ2-2, the V gene TRBV4-1; D gene uncertain. The ends were cut back, 5 bases at V and 6 bases at J, with 13 bases in the middle. CDR1 is MGHRA and CDR2 is YSYEKL in the germline V gene. The CDR3 is 14 residues long. The CDR3 loop reads CASSEGAWAGELFF. The CDR3 nucleotides are TGCGCCAGCAGCGAAGGAGCCTGGGCCGGGGAGCTGTTTTTT.

Sample share makes this clonotype medium-sized. Because this beta chain is a stray read in a library intended to capture alpha chains, its abundance should not be given much weight. This chain joins TRBV28 and TRBJ1-1; 10 nucleotides match TRBD1. The CDR3 length is 17 residues. Trimming took 6 bases from V and 5 from J; bases not matched to a gene: 15. The germline gives CDR1 MDHEN, CDR2 SYDVKM. In DNA form, the CDR3 reads TGTGCCAGCAGCCTATCATCGGGACAGGGGTTGACAACTGAAGCTTTCTTT. It encodes CASSLSSGQGLTTEAFF.

In regard to this clonotype: This beta chain is an unintended read in a library built for alpha chains; its size means little. The J gene is TRBJ1-1, the V gene TRBV24-1; D is perhaps TRBD1 (5 bases). V was cut by 7 bases and J by 4 bases, with 12 bases left in between. Germline CDR1 and CDR2: KGHDR and SFDVKD. The CDR3 runs 13 residues. CDR3 in amino acids: CATSAGILTEAFF. CDR3 DNA sequence: TGTGCCACCAGCGCAGGGATTCTCACTGAAGCTTTCTTT.

Details on this clonotype: Within a library made for alpha chains, this beta chain is off target, and its count is uninformative. The chain combines TRBV28 with TRBJ1-2, with D perhaps matching TRBD1 (6 bases). CDR3 length: 15 amino acids. V lost 5 bases to trimming and J lost 4 bases, with 17 bases between them. Germline lookup yields CDR1 MDHEN and CDR2 SYDVKM. DNA of the CDR3: TGTGCCAGCAGTGGGGGAAAAGACAGGTTCTATGGCTACACCTTC. It codes for CASSGGKDRFYGYTF.

This clonotype has ten or more counts. Being off target in a library aimed at alpha chains, this beta chain has a size of little meaning. V usage is TRBV15 and J usage is TRBJ1-5; no definite D call. CDR3 length equals 16 residues. The germline gives CDR1 LNHNV, CDR2 YYDKDF (reference sequence). V lost 0 bases and J 3 bases, leaving 12 bases between the germline ends. The CDR3 nucleotides read TGTGCCACCAGCAGAGAAGGATGGCAGGACAATCAGCCCCAGCATTTT. This codes for CATSREGWQDNQPQHF.

By proportion, this clonotype is medium-sized (0.01 to 0.1%). A library made for alpha chains picked up this beta chain off target, so its size means little. The V and J genes are TRBV20-1 and TRBJ1-1; no definite D call. CDR1 DFQATT and CDR2 SNEGSKA come from the germline V gene (reference sequence). V was trimmed by 6 bases and J by 4 bases, leaving 9 bases between them. This CDR3 has 11 amino acids. CDR3 sequence: CSAPLGTEAFF. The CDR3 DNA reads TGCAGTGCACCGTTGGGCACTGAAGCTTTCTTT.

In this sample, this clonotype turned up many times. With the library built for alpha chains, this beta chain is off target and its frequency is not meaningful. The chain uses TRBV7-2 and TRBJ1-1; the match to TRBD1 covers 7 bases. CDR3 length equals 15 residues. Germline-derived CDR1 and CDR2 are SGHTA and FQGNSA. V lost 5 bases, J lost 1 base, and 7 bases stayed unmatched. CDR3 region: CASSLTGTANTEAFF. CDR3 coding DNA: TGTGCCAGCAGCCTTACCGGGACAGCGAACACTGAAGCTTTCTTT. The full variable domain, with the rest looked up from reference TRBV7-2 and TRBJ1-1, is GAGVSQSPSNKVTEKGKDVELRCDPISGHTALYWYRQSLGQGLEFLIYFQGNSAPDKSGLPSDRFSAERTGGSVSTLTIQRTQQEDSAVYLCASSLTGTANTEAFFGQGTRLTVV.

A note on this clonotype: Little can be read into the size of this beta chain, an off-target read in a library designed for alpha chains. The chain uses TRBV7-9 and TRBJ1-2; weak D call: TRBD1 (6 bases). In germline, CDR1 is SEHNR, CDR2 FQNEAQ (reference sequence). The length of the CDR3 is 14 residues. V was trimmed by 4 bases and J by 5 bases, leaving 14 bases between them. The CDR3 is CASSSQGIGYGYTF. The CDR3 DNA follows: TGTGCCAGCAGCTCACAGGGAATTGGGTATGGCTACACCTTC.

This clonotype was counted many times. The size of this beta chain means little, since it is a stray read in a library made for alpha chains. The chain links TRBV20-1 to TRBJ1-5; D is undetermined. This CDR3 is built from 12 residues. From germline, CDR1 is DFQATT and CDR2 SNEGSKA (reference sequence). Between the trimmed V and J ends, which lost 4 bases and 7 bases, there was a span of 11 bases. CDR3 region: CSAKRVSQPQHF. In DNA form, the CDR3 reads TGCAGTGCTAAGCGGGTAAGCCAGCCCCAGCATTTT.

As to this clonotype: This beta chain represents an off-target read in a library built for alpha chains; its size is of limited meaning. The rearrangement links TRBV20-1 to TRBJ1-2, with TRBD1 identical over 9 bases. Trimming took 7 bases from V and 8 from J; bases not matched to a gene: 8. The length of the CDR3 is 12 residues. The germline V gene has CDR1 DFQATT and CDR2 SNEGSKA (reference sequence). This CDR3 is CSVPGQGPGYTF. The DNA for the CDR3 is TGCAGTGTTCCGGGACAGGGCCCCGGCTACACCTTC.

This clonotype was seen a handful of times. The library was prepared for alpha chains; this beta chain is a stray read, so its frequency means little. The chain joins TRBV14 to TRBJ1-6, with D unclear. This CDR3 is built from 12 residues. The V gene's germline CDR1 is SGHDN and CDR2 FVKESK. Trimming shortened V by 3 bases and J by 10 bases, and 7 bases separated the two germline ends. CDR3 DNA sequence: TGTGCCAGCAGCCAGGGAAGATCACCCCTCCACTTT. Translating gives CASSQGRSPLHF.

This clonotype is medium-sized in the sample. Because this beta chain is a stray read in a library intended to capture alpha chains, its abundance should not be given much weight. The chain combines TRBV20-1 with TRBJ2-3, with TRBD2 matching over 11 bases. The germline CDR1 and CDR2 sequences are DFQATT and SNEGSKA (reference sequence). V lost 6 bases, J lost 6 bases, and 8 bases stayed unmatched. This CDR3 comprises 14 residues. The CDR3 nucleotides are TGCAGTGCCCATAGCGGGGGGGCCGCGGATACGCAGTATTTT. Encoded protein: CSAHSGGAADTQYF.

A few counts support this clonotype. This beta chain came through as a stray read in a library set up for alpha chains, and its size says little. The chain is built from TRBV12-3 or TRBV12-4 and TRBJ1-4, with no clear D. Trimming pared 2 bases from V and 3 bases from J, leaving 10 bases between. The CDR3 length is 15 residues. DNA for the CDR3: TGTGCCAGCAGTTTATCATCCGGGCCTAATGAAAAACTGTTTTTT. Its protein is CASSLSSGPNEKLFF.

This clonotype ranks as medium-sized (0.01 to 0.1%). Since it is a stray read in a library aimed at alpha chains, this beta chain has a size that is not meaningful. The chain recombines TRBV5-6 with TRBJ2-7; possibly TRBD1 for D (7 bases). Trimming shortened V by 0 bases and J by 3 bases, and 13 bases separated the two germline ends. Germline assignment: CDR1 SGHDT and CDR2 YYEEEE. This CDR3 contains 15 residues. The CDR3 sequence: CASSLETGRYYEQYF. For the CDR3, the DNA is TGTGCCAGCAGCTTGGAGACAGGGAGGTACTACGAGCAGTACTTC.

This clonotype was counted only a few times. Within a library made for alpha chains, this beta chain is off target, and its count is uninformative. Here the CDR3 reads CASSSQTSGRDNYNEQFF. DNA for the CDR3: TGTGCCAGCAGCTCCCAGACTAGCGGGAGGGACAACTACAATGAGCAGTTCTTC. The chain has TRBV7-6 and TRBJ2-1; 14 bases agree with TRBD2. Trimming cost V 4 bases and J 3 bases; bases outside gene matches: 8. The CDR3 runs 18 residues. Per the germline V gene, CDR1 is SGHVS and CDR2 is FNYEAQ. Full variable domain (remainder filled in from reference TRBV7-6 and TRBJ2-1): GAGVSQSPRYKVTKRGQDVALRCDPISGHVSLYWYRQALGQGPEFLTYFNYEAQQDKSGLPNDRFSAERPEGSISTLTIQRTEQRDSAMYRCASSSQTSGRDNYNEQFFGPGTRLTVL.

By proportion, this clonotype is medium-sized. In a library made to pick up alpha chains, this beta chain is a stray read with a size that means little. J is TRBJ2-3 and V is TRBV20-1, with TRBD2 identical over 8 bases. This CDR3 is built from 16 residues. Germline V CDR1 and CDR2: DFQATT, SNEGSKA (reference sequence). The V segment lost 4 bases and the J segment 0 bases; nucleotides outside the gene matches: 9. CDR3 amino acids: CSATLTRLASTDTQYF. The CDR3, as DNA: TGCAGTGCTACCTTAACTAGACTAGCGAGCACAGATACGCAGTATTTT.

Relative to its sample, this clonotype is medium-sized. This beta chain is a stray read from a library made for alpha chains; its abundance is not meaningful. V usage is TRBV6-6 and J usage is TRBJ1-2, with 8 bases that match TRBD1. The CDR3 is made up of 12 amino acids. Germline lookup yields CDR1 MNHNY and CDR2 SVGAGI (reference sequence). V lost 5 bases to trimming and J lost 4 bases; unmatched junction nucleotides: 0. The CDR3 sequence: CASSTGGYGYTF. CDR3 nucleotide sequence: TGTGCCAGCAGTACAGGGGGCTATGGCTACACCTTC.

By share, this clonotype ranks as medium-sized (0.01 to 0.1%). This beta chain represents an off-target read in a library built for alpha chains; its size is of limited meaning. The rearrangement links TRBV7-2 to TRBJ1-2; D is ambiguous. Looked up from germline, CDR1 is SGHTA and CDR2 is FQGNSA. The CDR3 length is 13 residues. The V end lost 2 bases, the J end lost 7 bases, and 11 bases lay between the germline ends. The CDR3 coding sequence is TGTGCCAGCAGCTTATTCAGCGAGGTTGGCTACACCTTC. Protein: CASSLFSEVGYTF.

In the case of this clonotype: Within a library made for alpha chains, this beta chain is off target, and its count is uninformative. The chain combines TRBV14 with TRBJ1-5; a weak D match, TRBD1 (6 bases). The V end was cut by 4 bases, the J end by 11 bases, with 15 bases between. There are 13 residues in the CDR3. CDR1 is SGHDN and CDR2 is FVKESK in the germline V gene. The CDR3: CASSPGHGATQHF. The CDR3 bases are TGTGCCAGCAGCCCGGGACACGGAGCGACCCAGCATTTT.

This clonotype was detected ten times or more. Little can be read into the size of this beta chain, an off-target read in a library designed for alpha chains. The chain links TRBV20-1 to TRBJ2-7, with D possibly being TRBD1 (6 bases). Trimming removed 5 bases at V and 1 base at J, with 12 bases between. CDR3 size: 13 residues. Germline values: CDR1 DFQATT, CDR2 SNEGSKA (reference sequence). CDR3: CSALGTLSYEQYV. Here the CDR3 DNA reads TGCAGTGCTCTCGGGACATTGTCCTACGAGCAGTACGTC.

This clonotype occurred many times. The size of this beta chain means little, since it is a stray read in a library made for alpha chains. The rearrangement joins TRBV30 to TRBJ1-3; D gene ambiguous. The CDR3 is 14 amino acids. Trimming pared 0 bases from V and 0 bases from J, leaving 6 bases between. Germline assignment: CDR1 GTSNPN and CDR2 SVGIG (reference sequence). The CDR3 region is CAWSVGRSGNTIYF. The CDR3 DNA is TGTGCCTGGAGTGTTGGGCGCTCTGGAAACACCATATATTTT.

This clonotype was observed a handful of times. For a library built for alpha chains, this beta chain is a stray read; little rests on its size. The chain couples TRBV12-3 or TRBV12-4 to TRBJ2-7; 7 bases line up with TRBD1. The V gene end was trimmed by 2 bases and the J gene end by 0 bases; junction bases not matched to a gene: 1. This CDR3 is 14 amino acids long. Here the CDR3 DNA reads TGTGCCAGCAGTTTAAGGACAGGCTCCTACGAGCAGTACGTC. Protein sequence: CASSLRTGSYEQYV.

This clonotype was found many times. This beta chain was picked up by a library intended for alpha chains and is off target, so its count carries little meaning. This sequence joins TRBV4-1 and TRBJ2-7; D is uncertain. Germline assignment: CDR1 MGHRA and CDR2 YSYEKL. This CDR3 is 16 amino acids long. V lost 4 bases, J lost 3 bases, and 19 bases lay in between. Written as DNA, the CDR3 is TGCGCCAGCAGCCCAGCCGCAGGAGACTTTAACTACGAGCAGTACTTC. It codes for CASSPAAGDFNYEQYF.

Comments on this clonotype: Since the library was made to target alpha chains, this beta chain is a stray read and its abundance is not meaningful. V gene TRBV20-1 combines with J gene TRBJ2-7, with 7 bases that match TRBD1. Germline CDR1 DFQATT, CDR2 SNEGSKA (reference sequence). This CDR3 has 15 amino acids. Trimming cost V 1 base and J 2 bases; bases outside gene matches: 8. CDR3 amino acids: CSARVRGRLTYEQYF. The DNA for the CDR3 is TGCAGTGCTAGAGTTAGGGGGCGTCTGACCTACGAGCAGTACTTC.

Within the sample, this clonotype is medium-sized. Since it is a stray read in a library aimed at alpha chains, this beta chain has a size that is not meaningful. V usage is TRBV20-1 and J usage is TRBJ2-7; D gene ambiguous. CDR3 size: 14 residues. Trimming removed 0 bases from V and 7 bases from J, with 16 bases in between. Germline CDR1 reads DFQATT; CDR2 reads SNEGSKA (reference sequence). CDR3 sequence: CSARDPKGWGEQYF. In DNA form, the CDR3 reads TGCAGTGCTAGAGACCCGAAGGGTTGGGGAGAGCAGTACTTC.

In this sample, this clonotype turned up many times. A library made for alpha chains picked up this beta chain off target, so its size means little. CDR3 region: CASSYGRVGNQPQHF. The CDR3 bases are TGTGCCAGCAGTTACGGCAGGGTAGGGAATCAGCCCCAGCATTTT. The chain recombines TRBV6-2 or TRBV6-3 with TRBJ1-5, with D possibly being TRBD1 (5 bases). V lost 2 bases, J lost 4 bases, and 12 bases lay in between. CDR3 size: 15 residues. Germline assignment: CDR1 MNHEY and CDR2 SVGEGT.

As to this clonotype: The library was designed around alpha chains, so this beta chain is a stray read whose abundance carries little weight. The gene calls are TRBV5-5 and TRBJ1-1; a possible D gene is TRBD1 (5 bases). The ends were cut back, 1 base at V and 7 bases at J, with 11 bases in the middle. Per germline, CDR1 SGHKS and CDR2 YYEKEE (reference sequence). This CDR3 comprises 13 residues. In nucleotides, the CDR3 is TGTGCCAGCAGCTTGTCCAGGGAGAGTGAAGCTTTCTTT. Translation: CASSLSRESEAFF.

This clonotype was seen repeatedly, ten times or more. Since it is a stray read in a library aimed at alpha chains, this beta chain has a size that is not meaningful. V is TRBV18 and J is TRBJ2-2; D not resolved. This CDR3 spans 11 amino acids. V gave up 3 bases and J gave up 10 bases, with 6 bases separating them. Germline CDR1 and CDR2: KGHSH and LQKENI. This CDR3 reads CASSPSEELFF. The CDR3 DNA follows: TGTGCCAGCTCACCGAGTGAGGAGCTGTTTTTT.

Worth noting for this clonotype: The library was built for alpha chains, so this beta chain is an off-target read and its size means little. This chain joins TRBV5-1 and TRBJ2-7; possibly TRBD1 for D (6 bases). V lost 4 bases, J lost 1 base, and 12 bases lay in between. The germline CDR1 and CDR2 sequences are SGHRS and YFSETQ. This CDR3 has 14 residues. DNA of the CDR3: TGCGCCAGCAGCCCGGCCGGGACATCCTACGAGCAGTACTTC. Translated, it gives CASSPAGTSYEQYF.